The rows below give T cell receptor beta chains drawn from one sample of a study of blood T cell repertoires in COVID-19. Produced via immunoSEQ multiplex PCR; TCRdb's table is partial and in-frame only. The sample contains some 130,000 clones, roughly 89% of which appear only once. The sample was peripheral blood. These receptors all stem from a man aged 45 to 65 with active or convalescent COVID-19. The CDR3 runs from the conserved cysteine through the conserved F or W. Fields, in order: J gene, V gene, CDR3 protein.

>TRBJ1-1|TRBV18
CASSPGTAENTEAFF
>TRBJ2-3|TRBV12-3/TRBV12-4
CASSSRGPDTQYF
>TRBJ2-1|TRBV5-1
CASSLELAGGPKNEQFF
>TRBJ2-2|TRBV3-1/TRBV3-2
CASSQAETGVEGELFF
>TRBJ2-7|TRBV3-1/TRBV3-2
CASSLGLAGPYEQYF
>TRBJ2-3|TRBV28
CATIGLAGKEGADTQYF
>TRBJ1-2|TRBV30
CAWSVLAGAGYTF
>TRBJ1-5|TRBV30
CAWATGGNQPQHF
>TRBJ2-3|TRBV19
CASSIGPAGRSTDTQYF
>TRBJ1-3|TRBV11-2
CASSLRGGSSGNTIYF
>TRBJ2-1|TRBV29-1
CSLTYSSYNEQFF
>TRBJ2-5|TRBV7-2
CASSLSSGGTRETQYF
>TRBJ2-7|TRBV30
CAWSFPGLAGAYEQYF
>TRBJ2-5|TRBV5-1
CASSLALGSGETQYF
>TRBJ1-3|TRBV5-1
CASSLTTGRSGNTIYF
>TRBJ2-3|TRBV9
CASSRRRASGGTDTQYF
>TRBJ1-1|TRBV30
CAWSPDRGREAFF
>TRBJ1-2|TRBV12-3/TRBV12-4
CASSPSTVYGYTF
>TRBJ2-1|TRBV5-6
CASSFNSRENEQFF
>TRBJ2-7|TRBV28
CASTLNQGWYEQYF
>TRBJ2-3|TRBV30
CARSGMTADTQYF
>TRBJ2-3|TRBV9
CASSGTWREATDTQYF
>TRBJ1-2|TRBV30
CAWSLTLQANGYTF
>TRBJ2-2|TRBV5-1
CASSVEPGLAGGANTGELFF
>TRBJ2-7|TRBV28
CASRWGGPGSYEQYF
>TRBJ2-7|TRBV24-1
CATSDSTVTYEQYF
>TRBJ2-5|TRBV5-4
CASSLVDRGTETQYF
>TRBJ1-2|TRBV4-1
CASSQPTSGSGYGYTF
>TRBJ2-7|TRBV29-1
CSVVMGGPGEQYF
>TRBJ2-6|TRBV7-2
CASSQSGGAGANVLTF
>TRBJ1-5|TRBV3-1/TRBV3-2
CASSQDLGRPQHF
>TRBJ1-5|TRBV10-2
CASSEQGGNQPQHF